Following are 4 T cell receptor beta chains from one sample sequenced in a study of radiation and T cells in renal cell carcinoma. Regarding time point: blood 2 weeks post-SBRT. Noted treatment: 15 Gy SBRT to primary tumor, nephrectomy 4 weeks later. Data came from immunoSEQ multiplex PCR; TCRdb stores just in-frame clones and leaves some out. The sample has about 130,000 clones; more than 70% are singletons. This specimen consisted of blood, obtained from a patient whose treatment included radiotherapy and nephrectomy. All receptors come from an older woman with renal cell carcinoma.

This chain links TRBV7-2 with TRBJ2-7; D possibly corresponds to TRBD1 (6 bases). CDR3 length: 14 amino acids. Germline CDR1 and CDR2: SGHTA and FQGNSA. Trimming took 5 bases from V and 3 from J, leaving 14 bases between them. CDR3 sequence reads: CASSIRDTNYEQYF. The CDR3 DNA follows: TGTGCCAGCAGCATCCGGGACACTAACTACGAGCAGTACTTC.

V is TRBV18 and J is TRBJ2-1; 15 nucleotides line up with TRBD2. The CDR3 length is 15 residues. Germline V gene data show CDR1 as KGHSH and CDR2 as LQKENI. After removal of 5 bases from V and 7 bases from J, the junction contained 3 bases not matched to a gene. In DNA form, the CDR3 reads TGTGCCAGCTCAACGGGACTAGCGGGGGGTAATGAGCAGTTCTTC. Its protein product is CASSTGLAGGNEQFF.

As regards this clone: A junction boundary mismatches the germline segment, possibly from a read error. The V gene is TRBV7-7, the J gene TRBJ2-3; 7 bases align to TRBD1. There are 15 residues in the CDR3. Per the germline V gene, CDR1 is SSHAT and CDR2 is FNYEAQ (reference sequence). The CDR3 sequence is CASSLDEGAGDTQYF. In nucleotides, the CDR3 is TGTGCTAGCAGCTTAGATGAGGGGGCCGGAGATACGCAGTATTTT.

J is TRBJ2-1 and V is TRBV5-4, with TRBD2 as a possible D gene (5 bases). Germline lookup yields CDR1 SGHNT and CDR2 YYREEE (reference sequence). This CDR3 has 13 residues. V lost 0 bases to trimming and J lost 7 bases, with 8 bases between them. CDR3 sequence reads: CASSLGSGNEQFF. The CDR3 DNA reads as TGTGCCAGCAGCTTGGGTTCGGGGAATGAGCAGTTCTTC.